Described below is a single T cell receptor beta chain sequence and its context. No antigen is known for it. This record belongs to a study of shared clonotypes between healthy human individuals. The study's findings and limits: The low donor count limited represented genetic and exposure-history diversity. It was only blood that was sampled, and tissue repertoires likely differ.

Deep-level settings were used for running the assay. TCRdb's table, derived via immunoSEQ multiplex PCR, lists solely in-frame clones and lacks some. The sample yields roughly 1 million clones, about 75% seen once. Splitting the CD4+ cells yielded a CD45RA+ naive subset and a CD45RA-negative memory subset. The source of this sequence is a man younger than 30 in good health. The source material was memory CD4+ T cells sorted from blood. Subset specified: CD45RA-negative fraction.

This CDR3 is CAISESTWTGINEQYF. In DNA, the CDR3 is TGTGCCATCAGTGAGTCAACCTGGACAGGGATCAACGAGCAGTACTTC. The chain links TRBV10-3 to TRBJ2-7, with 8 positions matching TRBD1. Per germline, CDR1 ENHRY and CDR2 SYGVKD. This CDR3 contains 16 residues. Germline trimming cut 0 bases from V and 5 bases from J; bases unmatched to any gene: 9.